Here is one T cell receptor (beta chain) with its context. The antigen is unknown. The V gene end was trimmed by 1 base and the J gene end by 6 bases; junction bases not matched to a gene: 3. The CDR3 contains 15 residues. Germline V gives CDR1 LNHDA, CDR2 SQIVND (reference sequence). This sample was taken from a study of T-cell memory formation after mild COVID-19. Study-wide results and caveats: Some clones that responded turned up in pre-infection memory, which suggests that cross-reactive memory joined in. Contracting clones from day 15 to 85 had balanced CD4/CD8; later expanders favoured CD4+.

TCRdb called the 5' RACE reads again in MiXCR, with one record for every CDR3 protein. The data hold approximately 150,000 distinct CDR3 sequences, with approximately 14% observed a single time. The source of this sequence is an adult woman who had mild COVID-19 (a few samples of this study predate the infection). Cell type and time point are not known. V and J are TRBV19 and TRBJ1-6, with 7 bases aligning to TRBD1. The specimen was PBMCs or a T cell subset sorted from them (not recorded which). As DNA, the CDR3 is TGTGCCAGTAGTATAGGGAACAGGGGTAATTCACCCCTCCACTTT. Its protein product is CASSIGNRGNSPLHF.